This TCR beta chain was observed in a study of T cells in tuberculosis. Background on the study: IGRA-negative adolescents, IGRA-positive adolescents with latent tuberculosis and adults with active tuberculosis formed this South African cohort.

Trimming removed 6 bases from V and 2 bases from J; junction bases left unmatched: 4. This CDR3 comprises 14 residues. Germline CDR1 reads MNHNY; CDR2 reads SVGAGI (reference sequence). Sequencing was performed with immunoSEQ multiplex PCR; in TCRdb, only in-frame clones are kept and a portion is missing. The table records tens of thousands of clones, 94% of them present only once. The chain is built from TRBV6-6 and TRBJ2-7, with TRBD2 identical over 10 bases. The TCR was taken from a donor aged 10-29 years with latent tuberculosis or without tuberculosis infection. Some clones in this sample may be carry-over from other donors' samples. The specimen was PBMCs. The CDR3 here is CASSLTSGPYEQYF. CDR3 in DNA: TGTGCCAGCAGCCTGACTAGCGGGCCCTACGAGCAGTACTTC.